What follows are 8 T cell receptor beta chains derived from one specimen sequenced in a study of T cell repertoires and HLA-DP antigens. Which antigens these TCRs recognize remains unknown. The method was immunoSEQ multiplex PCR; TCRdb's version includes in-frame clones alone and lacks a portion of them. The table has some 89,000 clones, approximately 86% seen once. Specimen: CD4+ T cells from PBMCs. These receptors were collected from a man between 45 and 60 years old in good health and CMV-seronegative.

This clone showed up just once. This chain joins TRBV6-5 and TRBJ1-3; possible D gene TRBD1, 5 bases. The V gene lost 2 bases and the J gene lost 2 bases, with 10 bases spanning the gap. From germline, CDR1 is MNHEY and CDR2 SVGAGI. The CDR3 extends over 15 amino acids. The CDR3 here is CASSYQGFPGNTIYF. The CDR3 DNA reads TGTGCCAGCAGTTACCAGGGCTTCCCTGGAAACACCATATATTTT.

J is TRBJ2-3 and V is TRBV5-1, with 13 bases identical to TRBD2. Germline CDR1 reads SGHRS; CDR2 reads YFSETQ. The V segment lost 4 bases and the J segment 0 bases; nucleotides outside the gene matches: 8. The CDR3 is 18 residues long. CDR3 in DNA: TGCGCCAGCAGCCCCGAACTAGCGGGAGGGATTAGCACAGATACGCAGTATTTT. Amino acids: CASSPELAGGISTDTQYF.

Written as DNA, the CDR3 is TGTGCCAGCAGCTCCCTAGCGGGGGGGCGAAGAGATACGCAGTATTTT. Amino acid sequence: CASSSLAGGRRDTQYF. The J gene is TRBJ2-3, the V gene TRBV5-5; 12 nucleotides match TRBD2. CDR3 length: 16 residues. CDR1 SGHKS and CDR2 YYEKEE come from the germline V gene (reference sequence). The V segment lost 3 bases and the J segment 5 bases; nucleotides outside the gene matches: 7. The whole variable domain, remainder taken from reference TRBV5-5 and TRBJ2-3, is DAGVTQSPTHLIKTRGQQVTLRCSPISGHKSVSWYQQVLGQGPQFIFQYYEKEERGRGNFPDRFSARQFPNYSSELNVNALLLGDSALYLCASSSLAGGRRDTQYFGPGTRLTVL.

V gene TRBV20-1 combines with J gene TRBJ2-3, with D hard to call. With 1 base removed from V and 9 bases from J, the gap between germline ends came to 5 bases. This CDR3 has 10 amino acids. Germline V gene data show CDR1 as DFQATT and CDR2 as SNEGSKA (reference sequence). This CDR3 reads CSARVGTQYF. The DNA of the CDR3 is TGCAGTGCTAGAGTTGGGACGCAGTATTTT.

CDR3 loop: CASSLTITDTQYF. CDR3 DNA sequence: TGTGCCAGCAGCTTAACGATCACAGATACGCAGTATTTT. The chain has TRBV7-3 and TRBJ2-3, with D unresolved. Trimming pared 0 bases from V and 2 bases from J, leaving 3 bases between. The CDR3 is 13 residues long. The germline gives CDR1 SGHTA, CDR2 FQGTGA.

There are a few counts of this clone. The chain employs TRBV4-3 and TRBJ1-2; D uncertain. V was pared by 0 bases and J by 2 bases, with 7 bases between. Germline V gene data show CDR1 as LGHNA and CDR2 as YSLEER. The CDR3 is 14 residues long. CDR3 nucleotides: TGCGCCAGCAGCCAAGAAACCAGGAACTATGGCTACACCTTC. Its protein is CASSQETRNYGYTF.

V and J are TRBV7-2 and TRBJ2-7, with 10 bases matching TRBD1. V was clipped by 5 bases and J by 6 bases; unmatched bases: 10. The CDR3 is made up of 15 amino acids. CDR1 and CDR2 from the germline V gene are SGHTA and FQGNSA. CDR3 nucleotides: TGTGCCAGCAGCCCAGGACAGGGGGGCCGGGGCGAGCAGTACTTC. Protein product: CASSPGQGGRGEQYF.

There are a few counts of this clone. The CDR3 region is CASSPGQGTADNEQFF. Here the CDR3 DNA reads TGCGCCAGCAGCCCGGGACAGGGTACGGCGGACAATGAGCAGTTCTTC. This chain joins TRBV5-1 and TRBJ2-1; 9 bases are shared with TRBD1. Trimming at V came to 4 bases and at J to 5 bases, leaving 10 bases not matched to a gene. CDR1 and CDR2 from the germline V gene are SGHRS and YFSETQ. The CDR3 loop spans 16 amino acids.